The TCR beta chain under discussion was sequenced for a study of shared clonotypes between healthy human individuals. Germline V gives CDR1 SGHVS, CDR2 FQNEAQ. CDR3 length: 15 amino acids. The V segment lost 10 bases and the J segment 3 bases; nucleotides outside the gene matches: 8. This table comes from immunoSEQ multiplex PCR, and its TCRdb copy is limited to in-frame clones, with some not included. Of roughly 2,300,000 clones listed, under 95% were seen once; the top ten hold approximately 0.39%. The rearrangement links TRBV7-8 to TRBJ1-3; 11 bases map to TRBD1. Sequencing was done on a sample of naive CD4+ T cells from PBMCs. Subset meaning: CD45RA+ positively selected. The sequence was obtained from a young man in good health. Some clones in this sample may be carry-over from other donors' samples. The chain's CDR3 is CATRGQGADGNTIYF. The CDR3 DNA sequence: TGTGCCACCAGAGGACAGGGGGCGGATGGAAACACCATATATTTT.